Sequencing of this TCR beta chain was carried out in a study of regulatory T cells in long-lasting Graves disease. Study results and limitations: Accuracy could have been hurt by small sample size.

This clonotype was counted ten times or more. What it binds is unknown. J was trimmed by 7 bases and V by 0 bases; bases with no gene match: 5. The CDR3 totals 14 residues. Germline V gives CDR1 SGHTA, CDR2 FQGNSA. As for time point: newly diagnosed GD, antithyroid drugs for less than 3 months. The TCR library used RNA extracted from PBMCs. HTBI primers from iRepertoire and Arm-PCR of CDR3 regions yielded the TCR beta libraries. TCRdb re-called the multiplex PCR reads with MiXCR, one entry per CDR3 protein. The data show approximately 400,000 distinct CDR3 sequences, 14% to 15% seen once. These data were also filed under a second study, of T cells in Graves' hyperthyroidism and ophthalmopathy. As that report states: Primed by the HTBI set, a first-round RT-PCR was run on the TCR CDR3.

The receptor was isolated from a woman in her twenties or thirties with Graves disease. V usage is TRBV7-2 and J usage is TRBJ2-7, with 8 bases that match TRBD2. Source: peripheral blood mononuclear cells (PBMCs), taken at new diagnosis, from a patient treated with antithyroid drugs. The CDR3: CASSLASGVREQYF. The DNA for the CDR3 is TGTGCCAGCAGCTTAGCTAGCGGGGTTAGGGAGCAGTACTTC.